This TCR beta chain was profiled in a study of blood T cells in healthy people across ages. There were healthy Caucasian individuals from Russia, aged roughly 6 to 100, serving as donors. The CDR3 is made up of 16 amino acids. Germline V gene data show CDR1 as SGHVS and CDR2 as FQNEAQ. V lost 4 bases, J lost 7 bases, and 11 bases stayed unmatched. The second PCR ran about 6 to 11 cycles with a sample-barcoded 5' primer and J-beta primers. The yield of each sample was at least 3 million CDR3-containing paired-end reads. MiXCR, applied by TCRdb to the 5' RACE reads, yields one record per CDR3 protein. The table has just under 900,000 distinct CDR3 sequences, around 26% seen once; the top ten hold roughly 17%.

This TCR was recovered from a woman of 80 years or more in good health. The sequenced sample consisted of blood. The chain is built from TRBV7-8 and TRBJ2-1, with 9 bases matching TRBD1. CDR3 coding DNA: TGTGCCAGCAGCTCCATTCCGGGACAGGGTGTTAATGAGCAGTTCTTC. Protein sequence: CASSSIPGQGVNEQFF. Together with reference TRBV7-8 and TRBJ2-1, the CDR3 gives the full variable domain: GAGVSQSPRYKVAKRGQDVALRCDPISGHVSLFWYQQALGQGPEFLTYFQNEAQLDKSGLPSDRFFAERPEGSVSTLKIQRTQQEDSAVYLCASSSIPGQGVNEQFFGPGTRLTVL.